The rows below give T cell receptor beta chains drawn from one sample of a study of OX40 agonist ivuxolimab in advanced cancers. TCRdb keeps only in-frame clones here, not all; method: immunoSEQ multiplex PCR. Among 100,000 to 110,000 clones listed, around 91% were seen once. This specimen consisted of CD4+ or CD8+ T cells sorted from blood, obtained in a trial of the OX40 agonist ivuxolimab. The receptor set was obtained from an adult with an advanced solid tumor such as melanoma, head and neck, liver or kidney cancer. Both conserved end residues are part of each CDR3. The D gene is left open where the match is weak.

v_gene	j_gene	d_gene	CDR3aa
TRBV2	TRBJ1-1	TRBD1	CASSQTGIMNTEAFF
TRBV25-1	TRBJ2-3	NA	CASSEYRAADTQYF
TRBV30	TRBJ2-5	NA	CAWSPDRMMRGGTQYF
TRBV7-9	TRBJ1-1	NA	CASSLVSEAFF
TRBV7-2	TRBJ2-4	TRBD1	CASSLRTGELAKNIQYF
TRBV29-1	TRBJ2-3	TRBD1	CSVRDRASTDTQYF
TRBV5-4	TRBJ2-4	TRBD2	CASSSGLAGENIQYF
TRBV11-2	TRBJ2-1	TRBD1	CASSSYHGQGMNEQFF
TRBV6-1	TRBJ2-7	NA	CASRKTGSYEQYF
TRBV12-5	TRBJ2-1	TRBD1	CASGRTGENEQFF
TRBV6-1	TRBJ1-1	NA	CASSEGGKNTEAFF
TRBV9	TRBJ1-3	NA	CASSVAGAGNTIYF
TRBV5-6	TRBJ2-2	TRBD2	CASSGGTRQTGELFF
TRBV30	TRBJ2-5	NA	CAWSPRPLYRETQYF
TRBV7-3	TRBJ1-1	NA	CASSLDGDSEAFF
TRBV6-5	TRBJ2-7	TRBD2	CASSYSGGYYEQYF
TRBV29-1	TRBJ2-5	TRBD2	CSAKKGLAGRIIGETQYF
TRBV11-2	TRBJ1-3	NA	CASSGSRLSGNTIYF
TRBV19	TRBJ1-4	NA	CASTLGEKKLFF
TRBV27	TRBJ1-2	NA	CASSNHGGGYTF
TRBV28	TRBJ1-2	NA	CASSLLPRAPWYGYTF
TRBV6-6	TRBJ2-1	NA	CASTAGSYEQFF
TRBV19	TRBJ1-1	NA	CASTLAGTPKAAFF
TRBV11-2	TRBJ2-1	NA	CASSLQRAYNEQFF
TRBV4-2	TRBJ1-2	NA	CASSQDGSPLSYTF
TRBV29-1	TRBJ2-2	TRBD1	CSVVRGRQGKTGELFF
TRBV5-4	TRBJ2-5	NA	CASSAAGTLRETQYF
TRBV30	TRBJ2-3	NA	CAWSVLERAAWRTDTQYF
TRBV30	TRBJ1-1	NA	CAWRLAQGVSLPDTEAFF
TRBV28	TRBJ2-3	NA	CASSFVAASTDTQYF
TRBV6-1	TRBJ2-3	TRBD2	CASRRGYTQYF
TRBV23-1	TRBJ1-1	TRBD1	CASSQWWQGEGDTEAFF
TRBV19	TRBJ1-1	NA	CASSIASGTLNTEAFF
TRBV4-2	TRBJ1-2	TRBD1	CASSQDPGQVYGYTF
TRBV19	TRBJ2-6	NA	CASSISGSGANVLTF